One and the same sample provided the 8 T cell receptor beta chains below, sequenced in a study of T-cell memory formation after mild COVID-19. TCRdb used MiXCR to reprocess the 5' RACE reads, holding one entry per CDR3 protein. The sample holds fewer than 140,000 distinct CDR3 sequences; about 18% are singletons and the top ten take roughly 31%. The sequenced material came from PBMCs or a T cell subset sorted from them (not recorded which). The source of these receptors is an adult woman who had mild COVID-19 (a few samples of this study predate the infection). Cell type and time point are not known.

The rearrangement links TRBV12-3 or TRBV12-4 to TRBJ2-3; a weak D match, TRBD1 (6 bases). Trimming stripped 5 bases from V and 3 bases from J, with 15 bases between. CDR3 length: 15 amino acids. Here the CDR3 DNA reads TGTGCCAGCAGTGAAATGACAGGCTGGACAGATACGCAGTATTTT. Its translation is CASSEMTGWTDTQYF.

This clonotype has a handful of counts. V is TRBV20-1 and J is TRBJ2-1, with D possibly TRBD2 on 6 matching bases. Per the germline V gene, CDR1 is DFQATT and CDR2 is SNEGSKA (reference sequence). Trimming left V 2 bases short and J 8 bases short, with 25 bases between. The CDR3 is made up of 17 amino acids. The CDR3 loop reads CSARSYKTSKGLDEQFF. CDR3 coding DNA: TGCAGTGCTAGATCGTACAAGACTAGTAAGGGCCTAGATGAGCAGTTCTTC.

V usage is TRBV6-5 and J usage is TRBJ2-3; D not resolved. Trimming removed 6 bases at V and 6 bases at J, with 10 bases between. Germline V CDR1 and CDR2: MNHEY, SVGAGI. This CDR3 spans 12 amino acids. The DNA for the CDR3 is TGTGCCAGCAGCTACCCGGGCGATACGCAGTATTTT. Its protein is CASSYPGDTQYF.

This clonotype was seen only a few times. The chain links TRBV9 to TRBJ2-3, with 8 positions matching TRBD1. The V gene end was trimmed by 0 bases and the J gene end by 2 bases; junction bases not matched to a gene: 2. Looked up from germline, CDR1 is SGDLS and CDR2 is YYNGEE. The CDR3 totals 15 residues. DNA of the CDR3: TGTGCCAGCAGCGTAGGGACAGGGCCCACAGATACGCAGTATTTT. Encoded protein: CASSVGTGPTDTQYF.

This clonotype appeared many times. The V and J genes are TRBV15 and TRBJ1-5; 10 nucleotides agree with TRBD1. Per germline, CDR1 LNHNV and CDR2 YYDKDF (reference sequence). The CDR3 covers 15 residues. With 5 bases clipped from V and 4 bases from J, the junction kept 5 bases outside the gene matches. The CDR3 protein is CATSLDRGRNQPQHF. Written as DNA, the CDR3 is TGTGCCACCAGCTTAGACAGGGGGCGAAATCAGCCCCAGCATTTT.

The chain uses TRBV5-5 and TRBJ2-1; the match to TRBD2 covers 8 bases. Germline V gene sequence: CDR1 SGHKS, CDR2 YYEKEE (reference sequence). V gave up 3 bases and J gave up 7 bases; unmatched junction bases: 3. The CDR3 runs 13 residues. The CDR3 sequence: CASSWTSTNEQFF. CDR3 DNA: TGTGCCAGCAGCTGGACTAGCACGAATGAGCAGTTCTTC. Supplemented by reference TRBV5-5 and TRBJ2-1, the full variable domain reads DAGVTQSPTHLIKTRGQQVTLRCSPISGHKSVSWYQQVLGQGPQFIFQYYEKEERGRGNFPDRFSARQFPNYSSELNVNALLLGDSALYLCASSWTSTNEQFFGPGTRLTVL.

The CDR3 coding sequence is TGTGCCAGCTCACCAAGTACCTGGGGAGCCCTTTATGGCTACACCTTC. Translating gives CASSPSTWGALYGYTF. The chain has TRBV18 and TRBJ1-2; D not resolved. The CDR3 has 16 amino acids. Looked up from germline, CDR1 is KGHSH and CDR2 is LQKENI. The V and J ends lost 2 bases and 5 bases respectively, with 18 bases between them.

This clonotype was observed at least ten times. This sequence joins TRBV4-3 and TRBJ2-5; the match to TRBD1 covers 8 bases. Germline V gene data show CDR1 as LGHNA and CDR2 as YSLEER. Trimming cost V 1 base and J 3 bases; bases outside gene matches: 4. The CDR3 is 15 amino acids. The CDR3 DNA reads as TGCGCCAGCAGCCAAGGACAGGGGTTCGAAGAGACCCAGTACTTC. Translation gives CASSQGQGFEETQYF.